The clone carrying this TCR beta chain occurred many times. Its antigen is unknown. This sample is drawn from a study of response to subunit inactivated influenza vaccine. Study results and caveats: Each seasonal influenza vaccination, the authors suggested, recruits few new T cells.

MiXCR, applied by TCRdb to the RT-PCR reads, yields one record per CDR3 protein. Among 650,000 or so distinct CDR3 sequences listed, 12% to 15% were seen once. The TCR sequence derives from a man aged 45 to 65 who received an inactivated influenza vaccine. The specimen comprised PBMCs from blood, sampled 14 to 15 days before vaccination.

CDR3 amino acids: CASSLDPGHTEAFF. The CDR3 nucleotides are TGTGCCAGCAGCTTAGATCCGGGACACACTGAAGCTTTCTTT. V and J are TRBV11-2 and TRBJ1-1, with D maybe TRBD1 (5 bases). Germline lookup yields CDR1 SGHAT and CDR2 FQNNGV. The CDR3 has 14 amino acids. V lost 0 bases and J lost 3, with 8 bases in between.